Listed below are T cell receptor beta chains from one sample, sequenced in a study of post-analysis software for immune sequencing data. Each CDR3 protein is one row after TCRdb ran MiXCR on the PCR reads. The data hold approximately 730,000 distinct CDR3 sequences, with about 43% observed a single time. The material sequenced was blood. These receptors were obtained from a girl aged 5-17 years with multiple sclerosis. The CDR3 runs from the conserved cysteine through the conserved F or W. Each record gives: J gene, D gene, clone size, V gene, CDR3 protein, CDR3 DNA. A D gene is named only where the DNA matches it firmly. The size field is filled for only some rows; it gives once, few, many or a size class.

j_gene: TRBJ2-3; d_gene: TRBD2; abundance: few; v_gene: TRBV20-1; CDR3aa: CSAAPTSGSPHTQYF; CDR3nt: TGCAGTGCAGCCCCTACCAGCGGGAGCCCCCATACGCAGTATTTT
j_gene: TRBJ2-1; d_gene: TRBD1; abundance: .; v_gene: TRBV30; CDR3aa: CACRDRGYNEQFF; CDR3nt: TGTGCCTGCCGGGACAGGGGCTACAATGAGCAGTTCTTC
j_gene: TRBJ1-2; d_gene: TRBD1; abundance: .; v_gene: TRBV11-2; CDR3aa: CASSRGPWDSAYSNYGYTF; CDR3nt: TGTGCCAGCAGCAGAGGCCCCTGGGACAGCGCCTATTCTAACTATGGCTACACCTTC
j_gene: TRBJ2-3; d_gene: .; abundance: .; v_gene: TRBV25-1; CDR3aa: CASSEWYRASTDTQYF; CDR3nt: TGTGCCAGCAGTGAATGGTATAGAGCCAGCACAGATACGCAGTATTTT
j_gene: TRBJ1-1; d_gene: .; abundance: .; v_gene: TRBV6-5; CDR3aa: CASSPVGTEAFF; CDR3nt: TGTGCCAGCAGCCCTGTGGGGACTGAAGCTTTCTTT
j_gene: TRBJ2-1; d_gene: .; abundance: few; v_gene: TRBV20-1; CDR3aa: CSASDWNEQFF; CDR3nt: TGCAGTGCTTCCGACTGGAATGAGCAGTTCTTC
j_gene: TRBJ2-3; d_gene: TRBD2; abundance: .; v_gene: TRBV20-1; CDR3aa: CSASRLADTSTDTQYF; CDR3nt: TGCAGTGCTAGTCGGCTAGCGGACACGAGCACAGATACGCAGTATTTT
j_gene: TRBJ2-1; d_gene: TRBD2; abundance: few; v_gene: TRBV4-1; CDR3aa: CASSQDKREGLPYNEQFF; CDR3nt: TGCGCCAGCAGCCAAGATAAGCGGGAGGGCCTCCCCTACAATGAGCAGTTCTTC
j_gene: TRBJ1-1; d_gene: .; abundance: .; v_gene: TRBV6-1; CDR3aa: CASSQVATEAFF; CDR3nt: TGTGCCAGTTCGCAGGTGGCCACTGAAGCTTTCTTT
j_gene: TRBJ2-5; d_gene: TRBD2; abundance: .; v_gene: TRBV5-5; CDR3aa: CASKLAETQYF; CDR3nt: TGTGCCAGCAAACTAGCGGAGACCCAGTACTTC
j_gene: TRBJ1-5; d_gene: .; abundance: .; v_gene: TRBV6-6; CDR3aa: CAGSPVPQPQHF; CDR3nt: TGTGCCGGCAGCCCGGTCCCTCAGCCCCAGCATTTT
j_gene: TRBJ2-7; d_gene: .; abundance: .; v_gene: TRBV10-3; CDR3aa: CAISEGQHYDEQYF; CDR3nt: TGTGCCATCAGTGAAGGACAGCACTATGACGAGCAGTACTTC
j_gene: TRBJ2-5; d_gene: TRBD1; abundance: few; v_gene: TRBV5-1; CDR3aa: CASSVDRETQYF; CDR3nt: TGCGCCAGCAGCGTGGACAGGGAGACCCAGTACTTC
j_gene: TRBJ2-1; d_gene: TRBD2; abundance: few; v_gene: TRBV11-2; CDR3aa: CASSLGDLAGRLNEQFF; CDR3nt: TGTGCCAGCAGCTTAGGAGATCTAGCGGGTCGCCTCAATGAGCAGTTCTTC
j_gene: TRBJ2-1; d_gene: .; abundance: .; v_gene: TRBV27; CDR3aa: CASSLGRSGYNEQFF; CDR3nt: TGTGCCAGCAGTTTAGGGCGCAGCGGATACAATGAGCAGTTCTTC
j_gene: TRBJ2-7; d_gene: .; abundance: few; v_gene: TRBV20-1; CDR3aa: CSARGRGPYYEQYF; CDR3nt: TGCAGTGCTAGGGGCAGGGGTCCCTACTACGAGCAGTACTTC
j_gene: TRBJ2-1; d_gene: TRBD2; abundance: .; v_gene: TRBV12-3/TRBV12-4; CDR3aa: CASRSPAGESEQFF; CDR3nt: TGTGCCAGCAGATCTCCTGCGGGGGAAAGTGAGCAGTTCTTC
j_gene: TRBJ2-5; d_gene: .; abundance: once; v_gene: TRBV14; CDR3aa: CASSQVGYERETQYF; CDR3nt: TGTGCCAGCAGCCAAGTCGGGTATGAACGAGAGACCCAGTACTTC
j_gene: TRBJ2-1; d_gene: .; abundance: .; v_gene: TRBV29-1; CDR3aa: CSGDGSSYNEQFF; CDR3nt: TGCTCTGGGGACGGAAGCTCCTACAATGAGCAGTTCTTC
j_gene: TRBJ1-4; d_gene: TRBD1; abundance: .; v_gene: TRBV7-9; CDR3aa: CASSTGGLGEKLFF; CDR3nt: TGTGCCAGCAGTACAGGGGGACTGGGTGAAAAACTGTTTTTT
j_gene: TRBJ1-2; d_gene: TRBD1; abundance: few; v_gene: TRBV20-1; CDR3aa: CSATTGEGYTF; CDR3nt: TGCAGTGCTACTACAGGGGAGGGCTACACCTTC
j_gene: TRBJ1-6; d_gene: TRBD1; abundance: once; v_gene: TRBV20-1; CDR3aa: CSASTPGQDNSPLHF; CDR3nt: TGCAGTGCCTCTACCCCGGGACAGGATAATTCACCCCTCCACTTT
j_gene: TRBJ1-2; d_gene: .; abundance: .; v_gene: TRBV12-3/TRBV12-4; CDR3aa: CASSFGQSDGYTF; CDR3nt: TGTGCCAGCAGTTTTGGGCAGAGTGATGGCTACACCTTC
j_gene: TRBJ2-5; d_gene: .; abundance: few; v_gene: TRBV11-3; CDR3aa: CASSPGTKETQYF; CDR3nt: TGTGCCAGCAGCCCCGGGACGAAAGAGACCCAGTACTTC
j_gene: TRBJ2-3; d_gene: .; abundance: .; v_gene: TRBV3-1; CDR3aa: CASSQDRRVADTQYF; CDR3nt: TGTGCCAGCAGCCAAGATCGGAGGGTTGCGGATACGCAGTATTTT
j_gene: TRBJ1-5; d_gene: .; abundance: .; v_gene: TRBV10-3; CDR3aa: CAISRDSNQPQHF; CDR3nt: TGTGCCATCAGTCGGGATAGCAATCAGCCCCAGCATTTT
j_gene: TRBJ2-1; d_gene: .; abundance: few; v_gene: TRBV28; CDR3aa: CASSRRRAEQFF; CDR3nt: TGTGCCAGCAGTCGCCGAAGGGCTGAGCAGTTCTTC
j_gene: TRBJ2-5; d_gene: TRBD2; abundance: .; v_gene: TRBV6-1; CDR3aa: CASSEAAGRRETQYF; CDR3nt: TGTGCCAGCAGTGAAGCCGCCGGGAGGCGAGAGACCCAGTACTTC
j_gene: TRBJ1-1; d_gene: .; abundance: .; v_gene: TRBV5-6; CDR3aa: CASSLTGAVGMNTEAFF; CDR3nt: TGTGCCAGCAGCTTGACTGGCGCAGTGGGGATGAACACTGAAGCTTTCTTT
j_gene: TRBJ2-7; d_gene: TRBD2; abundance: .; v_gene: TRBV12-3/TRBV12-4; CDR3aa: CASSPWVAGPAEQYF; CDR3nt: TGTGCCAGCAGCCCATGGGTAGCGGGACCCGCCGAGCAGTACTTC
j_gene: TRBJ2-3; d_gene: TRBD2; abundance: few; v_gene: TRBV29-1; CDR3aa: CSVEDPSGFTDTQYF; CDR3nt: TGCAGCGTTGAAGATCCTAGCGGCTTCACAGATACGCAGTATTTT
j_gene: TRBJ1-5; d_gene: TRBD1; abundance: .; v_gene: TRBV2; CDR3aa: CASSEFRDRGDQPQHF; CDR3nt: TGTGCCAGCAGTGAATTCAGGGACAGGGGTGATCAGCCCCAGCATTTT
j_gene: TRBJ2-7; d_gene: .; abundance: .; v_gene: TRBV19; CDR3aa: CASSIRVSYEQYF; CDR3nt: TGTGCCAGTAGTATCCGGGTTTCCTACGAGCAGTACTTC
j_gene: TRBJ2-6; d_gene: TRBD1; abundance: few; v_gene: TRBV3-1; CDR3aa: CASSHNGQGFSGANVLTF; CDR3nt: TGTGCCAGCAGCCATAACGGACAGGGATTTTCTGGGGCCAACGTCCTGACTTTC
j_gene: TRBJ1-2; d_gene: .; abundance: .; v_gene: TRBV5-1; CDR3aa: CASSLGTSNYGYTF; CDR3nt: TGTGCCAGCAGCTTAGGAACAAGTAACTATGGCTACACCTTC
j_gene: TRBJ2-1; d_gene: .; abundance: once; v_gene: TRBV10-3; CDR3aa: CAISPMDGSSYNEQFF; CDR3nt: TGTGCCATCAGTCCCATGGACGGCAGCTCCTACAATGAGCAGTTCTTC
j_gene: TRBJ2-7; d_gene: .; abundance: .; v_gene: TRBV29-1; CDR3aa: CSVEDRTASSYEQYF; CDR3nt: TGCAGCGTTGAAGATCGGACGGCTAGCTCCTACGAGCAGTACTTC
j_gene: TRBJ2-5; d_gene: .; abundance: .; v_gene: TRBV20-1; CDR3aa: CSARVPGRLETQYF; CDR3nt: TGCAGTGCTAGAGTCCCGGGACGCCTAGAGACCCAGTACTTC
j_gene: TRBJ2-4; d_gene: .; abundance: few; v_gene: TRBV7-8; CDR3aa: CASSPWLGSGGAKNIQYF; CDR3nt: TGTGCCAGCAGCCCCTGGTTGGGTAGCGGAGGAGCCAAAAACATTCAGTACTTC
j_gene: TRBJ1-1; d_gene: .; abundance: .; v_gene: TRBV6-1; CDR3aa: CASSENGDRNTEAFF; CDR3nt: TGTGCCAGCAGTGAGAACGGGGATAGGAACACTGAAGCTTTCTTT
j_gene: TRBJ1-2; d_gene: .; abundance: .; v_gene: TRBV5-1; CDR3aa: CASSNTEIHGYTF; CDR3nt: TGCGCCAGCAGCAACACAGAGATCCATGGCTACACCTTC
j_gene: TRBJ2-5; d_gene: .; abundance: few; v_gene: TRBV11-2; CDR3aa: CASSLDPGPAEWQYF; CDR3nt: TGTGCCAGCAGCTTAGATCCGGGTCCTGCGGAATGGCAGTACTTC
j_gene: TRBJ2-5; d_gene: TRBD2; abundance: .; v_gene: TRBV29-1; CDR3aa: CSVAGGTSGSYVETQYF; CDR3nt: TGCAGCGTTGCGGGAGGGACTAGCGGGAGTTATGTAGAGACCCAGTACTTC
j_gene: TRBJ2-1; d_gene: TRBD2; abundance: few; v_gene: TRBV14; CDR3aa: CASSLAGLAGVEQFF; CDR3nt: TGTGCCAGCAGCCTAGCGGGACTAGCGGGAGTAGAGCAGTTCTTC
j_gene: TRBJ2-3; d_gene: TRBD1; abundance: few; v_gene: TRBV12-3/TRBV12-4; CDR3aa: CASSRTGSDPTDTQYF; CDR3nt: TGTGCCAGCAGCAGGACAGGGTCGGACCCCACAGATACGCAGTATTTT
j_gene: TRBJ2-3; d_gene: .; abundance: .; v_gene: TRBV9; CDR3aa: CASSVGVRETGDTQYF; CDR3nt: TGTGCCAGCAGCGTAGGGGTCCGAGAGACGGGAGATACGCAGTATTTT
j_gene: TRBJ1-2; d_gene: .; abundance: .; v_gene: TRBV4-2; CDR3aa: CASSPYREGFYGYTF; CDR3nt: TGTGCCAGCAGCCCCTACAGGGAGGGATTCTATGGCTACACCTTC
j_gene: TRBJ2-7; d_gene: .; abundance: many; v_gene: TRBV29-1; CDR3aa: CSVEVGQHYEQYF; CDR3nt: TGCAGCGTTGAAGTCGGACAGCACTACGAGCAGTACTTC
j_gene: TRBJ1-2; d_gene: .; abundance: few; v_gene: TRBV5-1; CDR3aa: CASSGIRTDYGYTF; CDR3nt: TGCGCCAGCAGCGGGATACGGACGGACTATGGCTACACCTTC
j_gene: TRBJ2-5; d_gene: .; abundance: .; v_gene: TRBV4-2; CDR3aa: CASSQATGVGETQYF; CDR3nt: TGTGCCAGCAGCCAAGCTACGGGAGTAGGAGAGACCCAGTACTTC
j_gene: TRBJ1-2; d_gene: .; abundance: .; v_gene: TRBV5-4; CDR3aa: CASSSTSGDYGYTF; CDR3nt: TGTGCCAGCAGCTCCACCTCAGGGGACTATGGCTACACCTTC
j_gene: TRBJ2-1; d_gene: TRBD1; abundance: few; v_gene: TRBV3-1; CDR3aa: CASSQADRGPYNEQFF; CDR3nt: TGTGCCAGCAGCCAGGCCGACAGGGGCCCCTACAATGAGCAGTTCTTC
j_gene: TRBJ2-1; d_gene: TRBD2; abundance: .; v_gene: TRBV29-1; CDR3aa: CSVEEGLALYNEQFF; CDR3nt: TGCAGCGTTGAAGAGGGACTAGCCCTATACAATGAGCAGTTCTTC
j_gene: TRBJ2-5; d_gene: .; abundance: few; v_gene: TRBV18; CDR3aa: CASSARAGEETQYF; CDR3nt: TGTGCCAGCTCAGCCCGGGCAGGAGAAGAGACCCAGTACTTC
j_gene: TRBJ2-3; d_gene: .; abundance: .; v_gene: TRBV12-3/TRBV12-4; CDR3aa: CASSPQVNTDTQYF; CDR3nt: TGTGCCAGCAGTCCCCAGGTCAACACAGATACGCAGTATTTT
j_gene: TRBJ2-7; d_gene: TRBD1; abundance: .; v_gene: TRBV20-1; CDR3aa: CSASLLTGEIGEQYF; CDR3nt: TGCAGTGCTAGCCTGTTGACAGGGGAAATCGGCGAGCAGTACTTC
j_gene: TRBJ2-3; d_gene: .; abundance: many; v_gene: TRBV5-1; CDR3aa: CASSRSLVADTQYF; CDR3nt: TGCGCCAGCAGTCGCTCCCTAGTCGCAGATACGCAGTATTTT